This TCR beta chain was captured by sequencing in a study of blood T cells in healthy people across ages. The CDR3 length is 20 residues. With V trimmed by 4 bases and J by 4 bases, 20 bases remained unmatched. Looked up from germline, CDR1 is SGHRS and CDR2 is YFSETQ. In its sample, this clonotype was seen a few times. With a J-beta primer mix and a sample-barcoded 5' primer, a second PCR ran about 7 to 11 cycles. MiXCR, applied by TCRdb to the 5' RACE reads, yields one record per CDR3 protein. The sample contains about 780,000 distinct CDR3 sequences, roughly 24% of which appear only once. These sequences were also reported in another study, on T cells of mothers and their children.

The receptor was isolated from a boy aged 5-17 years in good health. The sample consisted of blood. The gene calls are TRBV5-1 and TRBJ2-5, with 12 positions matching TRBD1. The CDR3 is CASSHRPVGQGASLSETQYF. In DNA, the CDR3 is TGCGCCAGCAGCCACCGCCCCGTGGGACAGGGGGCTTCCCTGTCAGAGACCCAGTACTTC.